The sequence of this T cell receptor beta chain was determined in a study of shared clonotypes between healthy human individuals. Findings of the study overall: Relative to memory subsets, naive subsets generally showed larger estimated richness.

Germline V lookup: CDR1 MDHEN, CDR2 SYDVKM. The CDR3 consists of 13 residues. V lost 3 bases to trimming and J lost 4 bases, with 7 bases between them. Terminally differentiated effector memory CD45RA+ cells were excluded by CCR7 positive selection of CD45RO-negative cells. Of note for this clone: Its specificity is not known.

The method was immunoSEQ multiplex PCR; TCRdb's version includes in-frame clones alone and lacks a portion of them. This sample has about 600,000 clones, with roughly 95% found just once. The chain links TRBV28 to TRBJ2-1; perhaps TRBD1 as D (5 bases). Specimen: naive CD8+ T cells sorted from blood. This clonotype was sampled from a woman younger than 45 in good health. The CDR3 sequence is CASSLQGYNEQFF. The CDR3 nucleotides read TGTGCCAGCAGTTTGCAGGGATACAATGAGCAGTTCTTC. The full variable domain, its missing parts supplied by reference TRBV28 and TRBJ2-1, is DVKVTQSSRYLVKRTGEKVFLECVQDMDHENMFWYRQDPGLGLRLIYFSYDVKMKEKGDIPEGYSVSREKKERFSLILESASTNQTSMYLCASSLQGYNEQFFGPGTRLTVL.